The rows below give T cell receptor beta chains drawn from one sample of a study of identical twins. TCRdb itself ran the 5' RACE reads through MiXCR, one entry per CDR3 protein. The top ten hold around 2% of the sample, which has 690,000 or so distinct CDR3 sequences, 5.5% to 6.5% seen once. The sample comprised naive T cells sorted from blood. The receptor set was obtained from a young man in good health. CDR3s include the opening cysteine and the closing phenylalanine or tryptophan. The order of the fields is clone size, V gene, J gene, D gene, CDR3 DNA, CDR3 protein. D genes are given only for firm matches. Clone size appears in some rows only: once, few, many, or a class for an expanded clone.

many	TRBV25-1	TRBJ2-6	NA	TGTGCCAGCAGTGACAGGGTTGGGGCCAACGTCCTGACTTTC	CASSDRVGANVLTF
many	TRBV7-2	TRBJ1-1	NA	TGTGCCAGCAGCTCCTACATGAACACTGAAGCTTTCTTT	CASSSYMNTEAFF
NA	TRBV7-8	TRBJ2-2	NA	TGTGCCAGCAGCTTAGGGGCCCCCCTCGCCATATCGAACACCGGGGAGCTGTTTTTT	CASSLGAPLAISNTGELFF
many	TRBV20-1	TRBJ2-1	NA	TGCAGTGCTAGAGTGAGAGAAAACAATGAGCAGTTCTTC	CSARVRENNEQFF
many	TRBV18	TRBJ1-2	NA	TGTGCCAGCTCACCACCGAGGGATGAAGGTTATGGCTACACCTTC	CASSPPRDEGYGYTF
NA	TRBV6-1	TRBJ2-7	TRBD1	TGTGCCAGCAGTGTGACAGGGGGGAAAATCGAGCAGTACTTC	CASSVTGGKIEQYF
few	TRBV7-9	TRBJ1-2	NA	TGTGCCAGCAGCTTAGCGGGGTCGAATCCCTTCTACACCTTC	CASSLAGSNPFYTF
few	TRBV5-6	TRBJ2-3	NA	TGTGCCAGCCAAGAGATCACAGATACGCAGTATTTT	CASQEITDTQYF
NA	TRBV4-1	TRBJ2-3	TRBD2	TGCGCCAGCAGCCGAGTAGCGGGAGAGAGGGATACGCAGTATTTT	CASSRVAGERDTQYF
few	TRBV30	TRBJ1-2	NA	TGTGCCTCCTCGGACGCGACCTATGGCTACACCTTC	CASSDATYGYTF